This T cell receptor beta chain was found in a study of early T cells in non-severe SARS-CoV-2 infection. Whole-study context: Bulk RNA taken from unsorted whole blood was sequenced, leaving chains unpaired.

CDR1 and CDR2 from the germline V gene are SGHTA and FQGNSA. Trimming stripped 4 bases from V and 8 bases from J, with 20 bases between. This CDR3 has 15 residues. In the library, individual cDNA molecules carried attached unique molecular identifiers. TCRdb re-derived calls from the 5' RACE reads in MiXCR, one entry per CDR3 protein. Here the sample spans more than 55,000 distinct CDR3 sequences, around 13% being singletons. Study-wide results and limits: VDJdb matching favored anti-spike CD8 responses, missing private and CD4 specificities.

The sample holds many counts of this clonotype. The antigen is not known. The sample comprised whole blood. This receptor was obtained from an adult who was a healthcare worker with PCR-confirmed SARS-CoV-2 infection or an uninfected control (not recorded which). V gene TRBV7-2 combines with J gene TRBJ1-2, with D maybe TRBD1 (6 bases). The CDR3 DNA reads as TGTGCCAGCAGCTCCCAGGGGATTAGAGCAAGGGGCTACACCTTC. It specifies CASSSQGIRARGYTF. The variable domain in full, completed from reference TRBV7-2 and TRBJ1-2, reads GAGVSQSPSNKVTEKGKDVELRCDPISGHTALYWYRQSLGQGLEFLIYFQGNSAPDKSGLPSDRFSAERTGGSVSTLTIQRTQQEDSAVYLCASSSQGIRARGYTFGSGTRLTVV.